This T cell receptor beta chain was captured in a study of T-cell reconstitution after alpha-beta-depleted transplantation in children. Study conclusions and caveats: T-cell counts and diversity were attributed mostly to newly produced T cells one year after transplant.

Preparing the TCRbeta library involved the use of unique molecular identifiers. TCRdb analysed the PCR reads with MiXCR anew, one entry per CDR3 protein. The data hold roughly 790,000 distinct CDR3 sequences, with roughly 15% observed a single time. The CDR3 has 15 amino acids. Germline-derived CDR1 and CDR2 are MNHNS and SASEGT. V was clipped by 6 bases and J by 3 bases, with 15 bases between them. This clonotype appeared a few times. Its cognate antigen is unknown. The sequenced sample was PBMCs, mostly from graft donor cells, obtained 360 days after TCRalphabeta/CD19-depleted stem cell transplant. The chain combines TRBV6-1 with TRBJ1-5; possibly TRBD1 for D (5 bases). This TCR came from a male patient aged 10 to 17 who had a stem cell transplant for acute lymphoblastic leukemia, so the T cells may come from the graft donor. This chain's CDR3 is CASSSPGRNNQPQHF. For the CDR3, the DNA is TGTGCCAGCAGCTCCCCAGGGAGGAACAATCAGCCCCAGCATTTT.